The source of this TCR beta chain is a study of vaccination and CD4 T cells after COVID-19. Whole-study context: Everyone enrolled got two doses of BNT162b2 or mRNA-1273 vaccine. Post-COVID draws followed diagnosis by a median approximately 100 days (range 35 to 161). Whole-study findings and limits: Convalescent patients were relatively few, and early post-infection timepoints were missing.

CDR3 length: 16 residues. Germline CDR1 reads MNHEY; CDR2 reads SMNVEV (reference sequence). Trimming took 2 bases from V and 0 from J, leaving 12 bases between them. Treatment here: roughly 11-day PBMC culture with coronavirus spike peptide pools or control peptides (ViraFEST assay). TCR sequencing followed the expansion of antigen-specific T cells with peptide pools in ViraFEST. Worth noting for this clonotype: Its target is not known.

An Oncomine TCR Beta short-read assay was used to sequence the DNA from cultured CD4+ T cells. One entry per CDR3 protein results from TCRdb running MiXCR on the PCR reads. The sample yields about 15,000 distinct CDR3 sequences, 50% to 55% seen once. Sequenced sample: CD4+ T cells from blood, cultured in vitro. The receptor was isolated from a human donor who had recovered from COVID-19. The J gene is TRBJ2-3, the V gene TRBV27, with D possibly TRBD2 on 5 matching bases. The CDR3 region has the DNA TGTGCCAGCAGTTTAAGAGGGCTATTTAGCACAGATACGCAGTATTTT. It translates to CASSLRGLFSTDTQYF.